This T cell receptor (beta chain) came from a study of T cell repertoires in cytomegalovirus infection. Study context: Used in the study were CMV epitopes, some recently identified and HLA-C-restricted, others well-studied and HLA-B-restricted. Public TCR beta signature analysis indicated the presence of both CMV infection and matching HLA type. Study-wide results and limits: Cumulative public TCR beta family frequency identified carriers of CMV plus the relevant HLA. CMV-specific HLA-C-restricted TCR beta clonotypes dominated the ex vivo response.

This clonotype appeared once. What it binds is not known. MiXCR, run by TCRdb on the reads, gives a single entry per CDR3 protein. The data contain about 150,000 distinct CDR3 sequences, over 25% of them seen just once; the ten biggest clones take up 45% to 55%. Germline CDR1 DFQATT, CDR2 SNEGSKA (reference sequence). With V trimmed by 5 bases and J by 2 bases, 4 bases remained unmatched. The CDR3 runs 15 residues. The clonotype comes from a human donor in good health (CMV status not recorded). Some clones in this sample may be carry-over from other donors' samples. The gene calls are TRBV20-1 and TRBJ2-3; 13 nucleotides line up with TRBD2. The material was CD8+ T cells from cultured PBMCs, obtained from culture after CMV antigen stimulation. The CDR3 DNA is TGCAGTGCTCGGGGACTAGCGGGGCTCACAGATACGCAGTATTTT. This codes for CSARGLAGLTDTQYF.